These T cell receptor beta chains were read from a single sample in a study of glioma-infiltrating T cells. TCRdb redid the calling of the multiplex PCR reads with MiXCR, one entry per CDR3 protein. The data show 300,000 to 400,000 distinct CDR3 sequences, 41% seen once. Sequencing was done on a sample of glioma tissue, nonneoplastic brain tissue, or PBMCs (not recorded which). The source of these receptors is a human donor with low-grade glioma or glioblastoma, undergoing nonglioma brain surgery, or in good health (not recorded which). CDR3s include the opening cysteine and the closing phenylalanine or tryptophan. Each record gives: clone size, V gene, J gene, D gene, CDR3 protein, CDR3 DNA. D genes are given only for firm matches. Clone size is shown for a subset of rows, as once, few, many or a class of expanded clone.

size: -
V: TRBV27
J: TRBJ2-7
D: TRBD2
CDR3: CASSALAGADEQYF
DNA: TGTGCCAGCAGTGCACTAGCGGGAGCGGACGAGCAGTACTTC

size: many
V: TRBV2
J: TRBJ1-1
D: -
CDR3: CASSEMPNTEAFF
DNA: TGTGCCAGCAGTGAGATGCCGAACACTGAAGCTTTCTTT

size: few
V: TRBV7-2
J: TRBJ2-7
D: TRBD2
CDR3: CASRPFPGLGYEQYF
DNA: TGTGCCAGCAGACCATTTCCGGGACTAGGATACGAGCAGTACTTC

size: few
V: TRBV4-1
J: TRBJ1-6
D: -
CDR3: CASSQALASGPEISPLHF
DNA: TGCGCCAGCAGCCAAGCATTGGCCAGCGGCCCGGAAATTTCACCCCTCCACTTT

size: -
V: TRBV3-1
J: TRBJ2-1
D: -
CDR3: CASSQGRGDGNEQFF
DNA: TGTGCCAGCAGCCAAGGGAGGGGCGATGGTAATGAGCAGTTCTTC

size: -
V: TRBV20-1
J: TRBJ2-7
D: -
CDR3: CSAYRDSTYEQYF
DNA: TGCAGTGCTTATCGGGACTCCACCTACGAGCAGTACTTC

size: many
V: TRBV27
J: TRBJ1-1
D: -
CDR3: CASSPRPVAEAFF
DNA: TGTGCCAGCAGTCCCCGGCCAGTTGCTGAAGCTTTCTTT

size: few
V: TRBV4-1
J: TRBJ1-3
D: -
CDR3: CASSQDRGRWTGNTIYF
DNA: TGCGCCAGCAGCCAAGATAGAGGCAGGTGGACTGGAAACACCATATATTTT

size: -
V: TRBV28
J: TRBJ1-5
D: -
CDR3: CASRPLTPSVGGSNQPQHF
DNA: TGTGCCAGCAGGCCTCTGACCCCGAGTGTAGGAGGGAGCAATCAGCCCCAGCATTTT

size: -
V: TRBV20-1
J: TRBJ2-5
D: TRBD2
CDR3: CSARDRAGDAETQYF
DNA: TGCAGTGCTAGAGATAGAGCGGGAGATGCAGAGACCCAGTACTTC

size: -
V: TRBV15
J: TRBJ2-5
D: -
CDR3: CATSRKGYLRETQYF
DNA: TGTGCCACCAGCAGAAAGGGCTACCTCCGGGAGACCCAGTACTTC

size: many
V: TRBV6-2/TRBV6-3
J: TRBJ2-7
D: TRBD2
CDR3: CASSPGLAGAYEQYF
DNA: TGTGCCAGCAGTCCCGGACTAGCGGGGGCCTACGAGCAGTACTTC

size: -
V: TRBV6-2/TRBV6-3
J: TRBJ2-7
D: -
CDR3: CASSYLDRRGDEQYF
DNA: TGTGCCAGCAGTTACCTGGACCGAAGAGGGGACGAGCAGTACTTC

size: few
V: TRBV29-1
J: TRBJ1-2
D: -
CDR3: CSVKTGPYGYTF
DNA: TGCAGCGTTAAGACAGGTCCCTATGGCTACACCTTC

size: many
V: TRBV6-2/TRBV6-3
J: TRBJ2-7
D: -
CDR3: CASSYSDTTYEQYF
DNA: TGTGCCAGCAGTTATTCGGACACCACATACGAGCAGTACTTC

size: -
V: TRBV5-1
J: TRBJ1-1
D: -
CDR3: CASSWTPERNTEAFF
DNA: TGCGCCAGCAGCTGGACACCCGAGAGGAACACTGAAGCTTTCTTT